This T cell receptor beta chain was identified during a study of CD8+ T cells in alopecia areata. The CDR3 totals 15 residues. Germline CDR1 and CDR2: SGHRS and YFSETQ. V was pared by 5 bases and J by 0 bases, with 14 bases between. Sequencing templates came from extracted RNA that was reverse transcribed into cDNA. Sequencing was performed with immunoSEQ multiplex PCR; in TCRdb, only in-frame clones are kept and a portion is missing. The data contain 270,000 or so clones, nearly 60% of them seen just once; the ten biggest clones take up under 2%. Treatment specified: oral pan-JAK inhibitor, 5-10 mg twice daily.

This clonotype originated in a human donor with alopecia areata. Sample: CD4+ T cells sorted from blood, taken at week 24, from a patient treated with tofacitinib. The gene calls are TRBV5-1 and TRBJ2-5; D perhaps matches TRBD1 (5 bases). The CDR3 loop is CASSPGFPNQETQYF. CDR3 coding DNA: TGCGCCAGCAGTCCAGGGTTCCCCAACCAAGAGACCCAGTACTTC.